The present T cell receptor beta chain was sequenced within a study of OX40 agonist ivuxolimab in advanced cancers. Background on the study: Subjects had a mean age of roughly 60 years, with a range of about 20 to 85; about 83% were male.

The data were produced by immunoSEQ multiplex PCR, yet TCRdb's version contains in-frame clones alone and is incomplete. The table lists 70,000 or so clones, around 87% of them singletons. This CDR3 is 16 amino acids long. CDR1 and CDR2 (germline): SGHTA, FQGNSA. The ends were cut back, 3 bases at V and 0 bases at J, with 12 bases in the middle. The sample consisted of CD4+ or CD8+ T cells sorted from blood, taken in a trial of the OX40 agonist ivuxolimab. This receptor was obtained from an adult with an advanced solid tumor such as melanoma, head and neck, liver or kidney cancer. The chain links TRBV7-2 to TRBJ1-3; D ambiguous. CDR3: CASSLMSQISGNTIYF. CDR3 in DNA: TGTGCCAGCAGCTTGATGAGTCAGATCTCTGGAAACACCATATATTTT.